This T cell receptor beta chain was documented in a study of response to subunit inactivated influenza vaccine. Germline lookup yields CDR1 DFQATT and CDR2 SNEGSKA (reference sequence). V lost 6 bases and J lost 1, with 10 bases in between. This CDR3 contains 12 residues. TCRdb reprocessed the RT-PCR reads via MiXCR and lists one record per CDR3 protein. Of around 540,000 distinct CDR3 sequences in the sample, about 12% were seen once. The source material was PBMCs from blood, sampled on the day of vaccination. The chain is built from TRBV20-1 and TRBJ2-7; TRBD1 is a possible D gene (6 bases). The clonotype originates from a man aged 50-59 years who received an inactivated influenza vaccine. The CDR3 DNA follows: TGCAGTGCGCCGGACAGTTCCTACGAGCAGTACTTC. Its translation is CSAPDSSYEQYF.